This is a list of T cell receptor beta chains from one sample in a study of blood T cell repertoires in COVID-19. Some clones are missing from TCRdb's copy, which holds only in-frame ones; the method was immunoSEQ multiplex PCR. The sample includes over 150,000 clones, 80% to 90% of them seen just once. The sequencing sample was made of peripheral blood. The source is a man younger than 35 who had recovered from COVID-19. The CDR3 runs from the conserved cysteine through the conserved F or W.

V gene	J gene	CDR3 length	CDR3 protein
TRBV6-2/TRBV6-3	TRBJ2-7	16	CASSTSGHHIPYGQYF
TRBV19	TRBJ1-2	13	CASSIGQSYGYTF
TRBV7-3	TRBJ2-3	16	CASSLTGLDLTDTQYF
TRBV7-2	TRBJ2-1	15	CASSLVGGVANEQFF
TRBV9	TRBJ2-2	13	CATGTANTGELFF
TRBV19	TRBJ2-7	14	CASSTASGSYEQYF
TRBV5-4	TRBJ1-6	15	CASSLRDSYNSPLHF
TRBV19	TRBJ2-1	15	CASSDRGVRANEQFF
TRBV3-1/TRBV3-2	TRBJ1-1	15	CASSQAAGRRDEAFF
TRBV28	TRBJ2-7	15	CASTPTGAPGAEQYF
TRBV4-3	TRBJ2-2	13	CASSQDRAGELFF
TRBV10-3	TRBJ2-1	16	CANKPEAGGPNNEQFF
TRBV29-1	TRBJ2-2	14	CSARGQGGTGELFF
TRBV2	TRBJ2-1	13	CASSEGPHNEQFF
TRBV2	TRBJ2-7	14	CASTQGQGASEQYF
TRBV28	TRBJ1-2	12	CASSRLNYGYTF
TRBV6-4	TRBJ2-2	13	CASSPRDGGELFF
TRBV18	TRBJ2-2	15	CASSPPSAGAGELFF
TRBV11-2	TRBJ2-1	16	CASSFVTSGSGNEQFF
TRBV6-1	TRBJ1-6	13	CASSEQVLSPLHF
TRBV14	TRBJ2-3	15	CASSQVGRDKDTQYF
TRBV27	TRBJ2-1	19	CASSLEGGRPKRQNNEQFF
TRBV20-1	TRBJ1-1	11	CSALTGGEAFF
TRBV5-4	TRBJ1-2	15	CASSLADRVWSGYTF
TRBV4-1	TRBJ2-1	18	CASSQESGAGVVLNEQFF
TRBV5-4	TRBJ2-7	14	CASSLRQGPYEQYF
TRBV25-1	TRBJ2-2	15	CASSDDRGRTGELFF
TRBV5-5	TRBJ1-1	15	CASSSGVGGYTEAFF
TRBV5-1	TRBJ1-3	16	CASSLGQGAAGNTIYF
TRBV14	TRBJ2-5	14	CASSQAGVRETQYF
TRBV28	TRBJ2-3	19	CASSLWAPASGRRGDTQYF
TRBV7-9	TRBJ1-3	16	CASSPRGLDGRNTIYF
TRBV19	TRBJ2-3	13	CASSIAVSGTQYF
TRBV24-1	TRBJ2-3	17	CATSDSGRITSTDTQYF
TRBV28	TRBJ2-3	16	CASIKGQGHPTDTQYF
TRBV7-9	TRBJ1-4	15	CASSAGQSTNEKLFF
TRBV6-2/TRBV6-3	TRBJ1-5	14	CASSTGEGHQPQHF
TRBV10-3	TRBJ2-3	17	CAISEYRTSGIADTQYF
TRBV12-3/TRBV12-4	TRBJ1-1	10	CANCEREAFF
TRBV14	TRBJ1-2	14	CASSLTGKNYGYTF
TRBV28	TRBJ2-2	15	CASSRGQQYTGELFF
TRBV7-2	TRBJ1-1	13	CASSQGGNTEAFF
TRBV2	TRBJ1-5	14	CASSQTGGNQPQHF
TRBV12-3/TRBV12-4	TRBJ2-5	13	CASSLTGGETQYF
TRBV6-2/TRBV6-3	TRBJ2-3	15	CASSSRAGVTDTQYF
TRBV10-3	TRBJ2-7	15	CAISESQGQGLEQYF
TRBV4-3	TRBJ2-2	19	CASSQDPSLAGAGTGELFF
TRBV18	TRBJ1-3	14	CASSLTGIGNTIYF
TRBV4-3	TRBJ1-1	17	CASSQGVETGRHTEAFF
TRBV28	TRBJ1-5	15	CASKPTGHSNQPQHF
TRBV28	TRBJ2-7	12	CASSRDNYEQYF